This TCR beta chain appears in the sequencing data of a study of CD8 T cells in ankylosing spondylitis. This clonotype was observed at least ten times. Germline CDR1 reads SQVTM; CDR2 reads ANQGSEA. This CDR3 comprises 11 residues. V was clipped by 7 bases and J by 5 bases; unmatched bases: 3. Scientists made TCR beta libraries using quantitative 5'-RACE with molecular barcodes. TCRdb passed the 5' RACE reads through MiXCR, listing each CDR3 protein once. The repertoire includes approximately 250,000 distinct CDR3 sequences, roughly a third of them detected once, and about 4.2% sits in the top ten. Sequencing input: blood, either unsorted or a sorted T cell fraction (not recorded which). The chain joins TRBV29-1 to TRBJ2-7; 9 nucleotides match TRBD2. This TCR derives from a male donor with ankylosing spondylitis or in good health (not recorded which). CDR3 region: CSGGGGHEQYF. As DNA, the CDR3 is TGCAGCGGCGGGGGGGGTCACGAGCAGTACTTC.